The rows below give T cell receptor beta chains drawn from one sample of a study of technical replicates of blood from a handful of donors. The table came from immunoSEQ multiplex PCR; TCRdb's copy has only in-frame clones and leaves some out. The data show about 57,000 clones, with just over 90% seen just once and under 5.5% held by the top ten. The sequenced sample consisted of PBMCs. These receptors were taken from a human donor in good health. Some clones in this sample may be carry-over from other donors' samples. Each CDR3 is given with its conserved first and last residue. Each record gives: V gene, clone size, J gene, D gene, CDR3 DNA, CDR3 protein. The D gene is left open where the match is weak. Some rows mark clone size as missing; the rest say once, few, many or name a class of expanded clone.

v_gene: TRBV19; abundance: -; j_gene: TRBJ1-4; d_gene: -; CDR3nt: TGTGCCAGTACCGGGGGGGAAAAACTGTTTTTT; CDR3aa: CASTGGEKLFF
v_gene: TRBV7-9; abundance: -; j_gene: TRBJ2-5; d_gene: -; CDR3nt: TGTGCCAGCAGCTTAGAGGTCACAGGGTTCTTAGAGACCCAGTACTTC; CDR3aa: CASSLEVTGFLETQYF
v_gene: TRBV30; abundance: -; j_gene: TRBJ1-3; d_gene: -; CDR3nt: TGTGCCTGGACCGGGACTGAGAGCTCTGGAAACACCATATATTTT; CDR3aa: CAWTGTESSGNTIYF
v_gene: TRBV4-1; abundance: -; j_gene: TRBJ2-5; d_gene: TRBD1; CDR3nt: TGCGCCAGCAGCCAAGATCCGGCAGGGGGTATCCTCGGAGAGACCCAGTACTTC; CDR3aa: CASSQDPAGGILGETQYF
v_gene: TRBV7-6; abundance: -; j_gene: TRBJ2-5; d_gene: TRBD2; CDR3nt: TGTGCCAGCAGCCCCGTCTCCGTGACTAGCAGACAAGAGACCCAGTACTTC; CDR3aa: CASSPVSVTSRQETQYF
v_gene: TRBV14; abundance: -; j_gene: TRBJ1-2; d_gene: -; CDR3nt: TGTGCCAGCAGCCAAGAACAGGGTGGAGGCTACACCTTC; CDR3aa: CASSQEQGGGYTF
v_gene: TRBV27; abundance: -; j_gene: TRBJ2-7; d_gene: TRBD1; CDR3nt: TGTGCCAGCAGCCCCGGGACAGAGTTTTACGAGCAGTACTTC; CDR3aa: CASSPGTEFYEQYF
v_gene: TRBV4-3; abundance: -; j_gene: TRBJ2-3; d_gene: -; CDR3nt: TGCGCCAGCAGCCAAGATCGGGTCGGTTCGCAGTATTTT; CDR3aa: CASSQDRVGSQYF
v_gene: TRBV6-5; abundance: -; j_gene: TRBJ1-1; d_gene: -; CDR3nt: TGTGCCAGCAGTCTCAGGGTGAACACTGAAGCTTTCTTT; CDR3aa: CASSLRVNTEAFF
v_gene: TRBV5-1; abundance: -; j_gene: TRBJ2-5; d_gene: -; CDR3nt: TGCGCCAGCAGCTTGGGGCAGCAAGAGACCCAGTACTTC; CDR3aa: CASSLGQQETQYF
v_gene: TRBV7-7; abundance: -; j_gene: TRBJ1-3; d_gene: -; CDR3nt: TGTGCCAGCAGCTTAGCGTTCGGGGATGGAAACACCATATATTTT; CDR3aa: CASSLAFGDGNTIYF
v_gene: TRBV7-9; abundance: -; j_gene: TRBJ1-4; d_gene: -; CDR3nt: TGTGCCAGCAGCCCTTCGCGGGGTGAAAAACTGTTTTTT; CDR3aa: CASSPSRGEKLFF
v_gene: TRBV7-2; abundance: -; j_gene: TRBJ1-2; d_gene: -; CDR3nt: TGTGCCAGCAGCTTAGCAGGGCGGGGAGGCTACACCTTC; CDR3aa: CASSLAGRGGYTF
v_gene: TRBV21-1; abundance: few; j_gene: TRBJ2-7; d_gene: -; CDR3nt: TGTGCCAGCAGCAACTCTAGCGGGAGTGGATTGGACGAGCAGTACTTC; CDR3aa: CASSNSSGSGLDEQYF
v_gene: TRBV6-1; abundance: -; j_gene: TRBJ2-7; d_gene: -; CDR3nt: TGTGCCAGCTCATTAAGGACAACGAGCTCCTACGAGCAGTACTTC; CDR3aa: CASSLRTTSSYEQYF
v_gene: TRBV11-2; abundance: -; j_gene: TRBJ2-5; d_gene: TRBD1; CDR3nt: TGTGCCAGCAGCCGCGACAGGGGAGATGAGACCCAGTACTTC; CDR3aa: CASSRDRGDETQYF
v_gene: TRBV27; abundance: -; j_gene: TRBJ1-6; d_gene: TRBD1; CDR3nt: TGTGCCAGCAGGCCGGGACAGGGAGTCTCACCCCTCCACTTT; CDR3aa: CASRPGQGVSPLHF
v_gene: TRBV5-1; abundance: -; j_gene: TRBJ2-3; d_gene: TRBD2; CDR3nt: TGCGCCAGCATAGCGGGAGGGCCTCCAGATACGCAGTATTTT; CDR3aa: CASIAGGPPDTQYF
v_gene: TRBV7-6; abundance: -; j_gene: TRBJ2-5; d_gene: -; CDR3nt: TGTGCCAGCAGCTTAGGAGGTAACCTCCTGGAGACCCAGTACTTC; CDR3aa: CASSLGGNLLETQYF
v_gene: TRBV7-2; abundance: -; j_gene: TRBJ1-2; d_gene: -; CDR3nt: TGTGCCAGCAGCCCCCAGCGAAACTATGGCTACACCTTC; CDR3aa: CASSPQRNYGYTF
v_gene: TRBV6-4; abundance: -; j_gene: TRBJ2-5; d_gene: -; CDR3nt: TGTGCCCTCGGGTTAGAGACCCAGTACTTC; CDR3aa: CALGLETQYF
v_gene: TRBV15; abundance: -; j_gene: TRBJ2-1; d_gene: TRBD2; CDR3nt: TGTGCCACCAGCGTAAGCGGGGGGGCTCCCTCCTACAATGAGCAGTTCTTC; CDR3aa: CATSVSGGAPSYNEQFF
v_gene: TRBV7-3; abundance: -; j_gene: TRBJ2-3; d_gene: TRBD1; CDR3nt: TGTGCCAGCAGCCAGGGGACAGACAGCACAGATACGCAGTATTTT; CDR3aa: CASSQGTDSTDTQYF
v_gene: TRBV14; abundance: -; j_gene: TRBJ2-5; d_gene: TRBD1; CDR3nt: TGTGCCAGCAGCCAAAGGAGTCCGGGACAGGGGGCCAGGGAGACCCAGTACTTC; CDR3aa: CASSQRSPGQGARETQYF
v_gene: TRBV5-4; abundance: -; j_gene: TRBJ2-7; d_gene: TRBD1; CDR3nt: TGTGCCAGCAGCTCCCTGGGGACAGGGGAGCACGAGCAGTACTTC; CDR3aa: CASSSLGTGEHEQYF
v_gene: TRBV5-1; abundance: once; j_gene: TRBJ2-7; d_gene: -; CDR3nt: TGCGCCAGCAGCGAAGCGGAGAGGTACGAGCAGTACTTC; CDR3aa: CASSEAERYEQYF
v_gene: TRBV5-1; abundance: -; j_gene: TRBJ2-2; d_gene: -; CDR3nt: TGCGCCAGCAGCTTGGTTGGCCCCGGGGAGCTGTTTTTT; CDR3aa: CASSLVGPGELFF
v_gene: TRBV6-5; abundance: -; j_gene: TRBJ1-2; d_gene: -; CDR3nt: TGTGCCAGCAGTTACGAGAAATACTATGGCTACACCTTC; CDR3aa: CASSYEKYYGYTF
v_gene: TRBV6-1; abundance: -; j_gene: TRBJ1-5; d_gene: -; CDR3nt: TGTGCCAGCAGTGATGAAGAGGATCAGCCCCAGCATTTT; CDR3aa: CASSDEEDQPQHF
v_gene: TRBV28; abundance: -; j_gene: TRBJ1-1; d_gene: -; CDR3nt: TGTGCCAGCAGTTCCCCGGGAGGGCTAGCTGAAGCTTTCTTT; CDR3aa: CASSSPGGLAEAFF
v_gene: TRBV13; abundance: -; j_gene: TRBJ2-7; d_gene: -; CDR3nt: TGTGCCAGCACCCAAGGGGTTAGCTCCTACGAGCAGTACTTC; CDR3aa: CASTQGVSSYEQYF
v_gene: TRBV7-2; abundance: -; j_gene: TRBJ2-4; d_gene: TRBD2; CDR3nt: TGTGCCAGCAGCTTCGGCGGGAGAGCCAAAAACATTCAGTACTTC; CDR3aa: CASSFGGRAKNIQYF
v_gene: TRBV9; abundance: -; j_gene: TRBJ2-3; d_gene: -; CDR3nt: TGTGCCAGCAGCGTGTCCGGAGTGAGCACAGATACGCAGTATTTT; CDR3aa: CASSVSGVSTDTQYF
v_gene: TRBV6-1; abundance: -; j_gene: TRBJ2-7; d_gene: -; CDR3nt: TGTGCCAGCAGTCCATCCGTCGGGGGTTACGAGCAGTACTTC; CDR3aa: CASSPSVGGYEQYF
v_gene: TRBV10-2; abundance: -; j_gene: TRBJ1-1; d_gene: -; CDR3nt: TGCGCCAGCCGTACCAGAAACGGGGGGGCTGAAGCTTTCTTT; CDR3aa: CASRTRNGGAEAFF
v_gene: TRBV6-1; abundance: -; j_gene: TRBJ1-1; d_gene: TRBD1; CDR3nt: TGTGCCAGCAGTGGACAGGGCTACACTGAAGCTTTCTTT; CDR3aa: CASSGQGYTEAFF
v_gene: TRBV2; abundance: once; j_gene: TRBJ2-7; d_gene: -; CDR3nt: TGTGCCAGCACCGGGTCGTCGTCCTACGAGCAGTACTTC; CDR3aa: CASTGSSSYEQYF
v_gene: TRBV25-1; abundance: -; j_gene: TRBJ2-2; d_gene: TRBD2; CDR3nt: TGTGCCAGCTCGACTGGGGGGGGGTTCACCGGGGAGCTGTTTTTT; CDR3aa: CASSTGGGFTGELFF
v_gene: TRBV7-2; abundance: -; j_gene: TRBJ2-3; d_gene: -; CDR3nt: TGTGCCAGCAGCTTCGCGGAATGGATCGGTTGGGATACGCAGTATTTT; CDR3aa: CASSFAEWIGWDTQYF
v_gene: TRBV4-2; abundance: -; j_gene: TRBJ2-1; d_gene: -; CDR3nt: TGTGCCAGCAGCCAAGACTGGTTCGGGAGTTTGGGTGAGCAGTTCTTC; CDR3aa: CASSQDWFGSLGEQFF
v_gene: TRBV5-1; abundance: -; j_gene: TRBJ1-2; d_gene: TRBD1; CDR3nt: TGCGCCAGCAGGCCGACAGGGGTCGACGGTGTAGGCTACACCTTC; CDR3aa: CASRPTGVDGVGYTF
v_gene: TRBV13; abundance: medium-sized; j_gene: TRBJ1-3; d_gene: TRBD1; CDR3nt: TGTGCCAGCAGCTTAGAGGGACAGCCTGGAAACACCATATATTTT; CDR3aa: CASSLEGQPGNTIYF
v_gene: TRBV7-2; abundance: -; j_gene: TRBJ2-2; d_gene: -; CDR3nt: TGTGCCAGCAGCTTAGTTCGTAGTGGCACCGGGGAGCTGTTTTTT; CDR3aa: CASSLVRSGTGELFF
v_gene: TRBV7-2; abundance: -; j_gene: TRBJ2-6; d_gene: TRBD1; CDR3nt: TGTGCCAGCAGCCGACAGGGTCGTGGGGCCAACGTCCTGACTTTC; CDR3aa: CASSRQGRGANVLTF